Below, 18 T cell receptor beta chains from the same sample are listed, as sequenced in a study of CD8 T cells in Susac syndrome. cDNA came from about 0.5 to 1 ug RNA primed by random hexamers. Each CDR3 protein is one row after TCRdb ran MiXCR on the immunoSEQ multiplex PCR reads. The sample shows more than 110,000 distinct CDR3 sequences, approximately 95% of them seen only once. What was sequenced was CD4+ T cells from PBMCs. The source of these receptors is a human donor with Susac syndrome.

The chain couples TRBV28 to TRBJ2-3; D may be TRBD2 (6 bases). In germline, CDR1 is MDHEN, CDR2 SYDVKM. The CDR3 extends over 17 amino acids. V lost 5 bases and J lost 0, with 18 bases in between. Here the CDR3 DNA reads TGTGCCAGCAGTCTCGGCGGGGCTCACTCTAGCACAGATACGCAGTATTTT. Translated: CASSLGGAHSSTDTQYF.

This chain joins TRBV15 and TRBJ2-7, with TRBD1 matching over 9 bases. The CDR3 spans 16 residues. CDR1 and CDR2 (germline): LNHNV, YYDKDF (reference sequence). The junction had 9 bases not matched to a gene; V was cut back by 4 bases and J by 2 bases. CDR3 DNA sequence: TGTGCCACCAGCACCGGGACAGGGAAGAACCCCTACGAGCAGTACTTC. Protein: CATSTGTGKNPYEQYF.

V is TRBV11-1 and J is TRBJ2-1; TRBD2 aligns across 11 bases. Germline V gene sequence: CDR1 SGHAT, CDR2 FQDESV (reference sequence). The CDR3 loop spans 20 amino acids. Trimming cost V 5 bases and J 1 base; bases outside gene matches: 16. In DNA, the CDR3 is TGTGCCAGCAGCCTACCAGACCATCGACTAGCGGGATGGTCCTACAATGAGCAGTTCTTC. Protein: CASSLPDHRLAGWSYNEQFF.

The chain uses TRBV20-1 and TRBJ2-1; TRBD2 matches 11 bases. From germline, CDR1 is DFQATT and CDR2 SNEGSKA (reference sequence). This CDR3 has 13 residues. The V gene end was trimmed by 6 bases and the J gene end by 5 bases; junction bases not matched to a gene: 3. The CDR3 region has the DNA TGCAGTGCGGGACTAGCGGCTGACAATGAGCAGTTCTTC. It specifies CSAGLAADNEQFF.

The rearrangement links TRBV29-1 to TRBJ1-2; 7 nucleotides match TRBD1. Germline V gene sequence: CDR1 SQVTM, CDR2 ANQGSEA. J was trimmed by 4 bases and V by 6 bases; bases with no gene match: 8. This CDR3 region has 13 residues. CDR3 DNA: TGCAGCGTCCTCGCCGGGACAGCCTATGGCTACACCTTC. This sequence encodes CSVLAGTAYGYTF.

This clonotype was observed a single time. The chain joins TRBV9 to TRBJ2-3; 8 bases match TRBD2. The germline CDR1 and CDR2 sequences are SGDLS and YYNGEE. The CDR3 contains 13 residues. The V segment lost 4 bases and the J segment 4 bases; nucleotides outside the gene matches: 2. CDR3 sequence (DNA): TGTGCCAGCAGCTCGACTAGCGCAGATACGCAGTATTTT. Its translation is CASSSTSADTQYF.

The chain couples TRBV28 to TRBJ2-5, with D possibly being TRBD1 (6 bases). Germline values: CDR1 MDHEN, CDR2 SYDVKM. CDR3 length equals 13 residues. The germline V and J ends were trimmed by 6 bases and 5 bases, with 13 bases remaining between them. CDR3 in DNA: TGTGCCAGCAGCGCAGGGGATCGGGAGACCCAGTACTTC. Translated: CASSAGDRETQYF.

This clonotype was found once. The rearrangement links TRBV20-1 to TRBJ2-1; the D gene is possibly TRBD2 (6 bases). This CDR3 is 14 amino acids long. V dropped 3 bases and J dropped 6 bases, with 15 bases sitting between them. Germline V CDR1 and CDR2: DFQATT, SNEGSKA (reference sequence). The CDR3 region has the DNA TGCAGTGCTAGCGTGGGGGGTCCCCTCAATGAGCAGTTCTTC. Protein product: CSASVGGPLNEQFF.

The chain joins TRBV12-3 or TRBV12-4 to TRBJ2-1, with D hard to call. The CDR3 loop spans 11 amino acids. Between the trimmed V and J ends, which lost 3 bases and 10 bases, there was a span of 7 bases. The CDR3 bases are TGTGCCAGCAGTTTTCGTGGGGAGCAGTTCTTC. Its translation: CASSFRGEQFF.

CDR3 region: CAWRHLQGEGYTF. CDR3 nucleotides: TGTGCCTGGAGGCATTTGCAGGGGGAAGGCTACACCTTC. This sequence joins TRBV30 and TRBJ1-2; 7 nucleotides line up with TRBD1. J was trimmed by 8 bases and V by 3 bases; bases with no gene match: 9. The CDR3 has 13 residues. Germline assignment: CDR1 GTSNPN and CDR2 SVGIG (reference sequence). Combining the CDR3 with reference TRBV30 and TRBJ1-2 gives the whole variable domain SQTIHQWPATLVQPVGSPLSLECTVEGTSNPNLYWYRQAAGRGLQLLFYSVGIGQISSEVPQNLSASRPQDRQFILSSKKLLLSDSGFYLCAWRHLQGEGYTFGSGTRLTVV.

In DNA form, the CDR3 reads TGTGCCTGGAGCGCACTCGATGGGTACGAGCAGTACTTC. This encodes CAWSALDGYEQYF. This sequence joins TRBV30 and TRBJ2-7; D is undetermined. V lost 3 bases and J 4 bases, leaving 13 bases between the germline ends. This CDR3 is 13 amino acids long. Per germline, CDR1 GTSNPN and CDR2 SVGIG (reference sequence). The full variable domain, in which reference TRBV30 and TRBJ2-7 provide the parts outside the CDR3, is SQTIHQWPATLVQPVGSPLSLECTVEGTSNPNLYWYRQAAGRGLQLLFYSVGIGQISSEVPQNLSASRPQDRQFILSSKKLLLSDSGFYLCAWSALDGYEQYFGPGTRLTVT.

The chain has TRBV27 and TRBJ2-7; weak D call: TRBD1 (5 bases). Trimming took off 4 bases at V and 4 bases at J, with 14 bases between the two ends. This CDR3 contains 14 residues. Germline assignment: CDR1 MNHEY and CDR2 SMNVEV (reference sequence). CDR3: CASSSQGYMYEQYF. The CDR3 region has the DNA TGTGCCAGCAGTTCGCAGGGTTACATGTACGAGCAGTACTTC.

The rearrangement links TRBV30 to TRBJ2-7, with a possible D match to TRBD2 (5 bases). The V gene's germline CDR1 is GTSNPN and CDR2 SVGIG (reference sequence). The CDR3 has 12 amino acids. V was pared by 1 base and J by 3 bases, with 7 bases between. DNA of the CDR3: TGTGCCTGGAGTGACCGGGGCTACGAGCAGTACTTC. Translating it yields CAWSDRGYEQYF.

The chain links TRBV20-1 to TRBJ2-3; 7 bases are a match to TRBD2. The CDR3 totals 14 residues. The V and J ends lost 3 bases and 0 bases, in that order; junction bases with no gene match: 3. Germline V gene sequence: CDR1 DFQATT, CDR2 SNEGSKA (reference sequence). CDR3 amino acids: CSASGRGSTDTQYF. CDR3 sequence (DNA): TGCAGTGCTAGTGGGCGGGGGAGCACAGATACGCAGTATTTT.

The chain couples TRBV20-1 to TRBJ1-1, with D possibly being TRBD1 (5 bases). CDR1 and CDR2 from the germline V gene are DFQATT and SNEGSKA (reference sequence). The V end was cut by 3 bases, the J end by 1 base, with 6 bases between. The CDR3 runs 12 residues. CDR3 protein: CSARGGNTEAFF. CDR3 sequence (DNA): TGCAGTGCTAGGGGGGGGAACACTGAAGCTTTCTTT.

The chain links TRBV1 to TRBJ2-7; the table's TRBD1 call for D was not verified on the DNA. TRBV1 is annotated as a pseudogene. This CDR3 is 14 amino acids long. The CDR3 loop reads CTSSRVDRPYEQYF. The CDR3 DNA sequence: TGCACCAGCAGCCGCGTGGACAGACCCTACGAGCAGTACTTC.

The V call is TRBV30, the J call TRBJ1-2; D is possibly TRBD1 (5 bases). There are 12 residues in the CDR3. The ends were cut back, 4 bases at V and 8 bases at J, with 14 bases in the middle. Germline V gives CDR1 GTSNPN, CDR2 SVGIG (reference sequence). The CDR3 DNA follows: TGTGCCTGGACCCCCGGGGCTTACGGCTACACCTTC. Translated, it gives CAWTPGAYGYTF.

This chain joins TRBV2 and TRBJ2-2; no clear D gene. Germline values: CDR1 SNHLY, CDR2 FYNNEI. With 4 bases removed from V and 7 bases from J, the gap between germline ends came to 16 bases. There are 15 residues in the CDR3. The CDR3 DNA follows: TGTGCCAGCAGTGGAGGAGTTCAAGGTGGCGGGGAGCTGTTTTTT. It specifies CASSGGVQGGGELFF.